Listed below are T cell receptor beta chains from one sample, sequenced in a study of T cell changes during pregnancy in multiple sclerosis. The table came from immunoSEQ multiplex PCR; TCRdb's copy has only in-frame clones and leaves some out. Among tens of thousands of clones listed, roughly 90% were seen once. This specimen consisted of CD8+ T cells from peripheral blood mononuclear cells, obtained after pregnancy. The receptors were gathered from a female donor with multiple sclerosis, enrolled in a pregnancy study. Both conserved end residues are part of each CDR3. Each record gives: D gene, CDR3 length, J gene, clone size, V gene, CDR3 protein, CDR3 DNA. D genes are given only for firm matches. Size values are once, few and many counts, or a class for expanded clones, and some rows have none.

d_call: .; cdr3_length: 16; j_call: TRBJ2-7; clone_size: .; v_call: TRBV4-3; cdr3_aa: CASSQDMGHNLYEQYF; cdr3_nt: TGCGCCAGCAGCCAAGACATGGGGCACAACCTCTACGAGCAGTACTTC
d_call: TRBD2; cdr3_length: 15; j_call: TRBJ2-3; clone_size: once; v_call: TRBV7-9; cdr3_aa: CASSHSGGGRDTQYF; cdr3_nt: TGTGCCAGCAGCCATAGCGGGGGAGGGCGCGATACGCAGTATTTT
d_call: TRBD1; cdr3_length: 12; j_call: TRBJ2-1; clone_size: once; v_call: TRBV7-2; cdr3_aa: CASSFQDRVEFF; cdr3_nt: TGTGCCAGCAGCTTCCAGGACAGGGTGGAGTTCTTC
d_call: .; cdr3_length: 17; j_call: TRBJ2-3; clone_size: .; v_call: TRBV27; cdr3_aa: CARLSRGVGGGTDTQYF; cdr3_nt: TGTGCCAGGCTCTCCAGGGGGGTAGGTGGGGGCACAGATACGCAGTATTTT
d_call: TRBD1; cdr3_length: 15; j_call: TRBJ1-2; clone_size: .; v_call: TRBV7-2; cdr3_aa: CASSPAGTGRHGYTF; cdr3_nt: TGTGCCAGCAGCCCAGCCGGGACAGGGAGGCATGGCTACACCTTC
d_call: .; cdr3_length: 14; j_call: TRBJ2-7; clone_size: .; v_call: TRBV7-9; cdr3_aa: CASSATRGPYEQYF; cdr3_nt: TGTGCCAGCAGCGCAACGCGGGGCCCCTACGAGCAGTACTTC
d_call: .; cdr3_length: 16; j_call: TRBJ1-1; clone_size: .; v_call: TRBV11-2; cdr3_aa: CASSSMIRGMNTEAFF; cdr3_nt: TGTGCCAGCAGCTCGATGATCCGAGGGATGAACACTGAAGCTTTCTTT
d_call: .; cdr3_length: 15; j_call: TRBJ2-7; clone_size: .; v_call: TRBV4-1; cdr3_aa: CASSQTVGSSYEQYF; cdr3_nt: TGCGCCAGCAGCCAAACCGTTGGGAGCTCCTACGAGCAGTACTTC
d_call: .; cdr3_length: 12; j_call: TRBJ1-1; clone_size: .; v_call: TRBV27; cdr3_aa: CASTSGGSEAFF; cdr3_nt: TGTGCCAGCACCTCAGGAGGGTCTGAAGCTTTCTTT
d_call: .; cdr3_length: 13; j_call: TRBJ1-2; clone_size: .; v_call: TRBV29-1; cdr3_aa: CSVPVNSLYGYTF; cdr3_nt: TGCAGCGTTCCCGTCAATAGCCTCTATGGCTACACCTTC
d_call: .; cdr3_length: 15; j_call: TRBJ1-5; clone_size: once; v_call: TRBV27; cdr3_aa: CASSFEGRSNQPQHF; cdr3_nt: TGTGCCAGCAGTTTTGAGGGAAGGAGCAATCAGCCCCAGCATTTT
d_call: .; cdr3_length: 11; j_call: TRBJ1-2; clone_size: .; v_call: TRBV30; cdr3_aa: CAWRRPYGYTF; cdr3_nt: TGTGCCTGGAGGCGGCCTTATGGCTACACCTTC
d_call: TRBD1; cdr3_length: 16; j_call: TRBJ1-1; clone_size: .; v_call: TRBV15; cdr3_aa: CATSRVPGDRDTEAFF; cdr3_nt: TGTGCCACCAGCAGGGTCCCCGGGGACAGGGACACTGAAGCTTTCTTT
d_call: TRBD1; cdr3_length: 13; j_call: TRBJ2-3; clone_size: once; v_call: TRBV19; cdr3_aa: CASRQGIRGSQYF; cdr3_nt: TGTGCCAGTAGACAGGGGATAAGGGGATCGCAGTATTTT
d_call: .; cdr3_length: 10; j_call: TRBJ2-1; clone_size: .; v_call: TRBV6-1; cdr3_aa: CASSPDEQFF; cdr3_nt: TGTGCCAGCAGTCCGGATGAGCAGTTCTTC
d_call: .; cdr3_length: 15; j_call: TRBJ1-2; clone_size: .; v_call: TRBV11-2; cdr3_aa: CASSLAPTAANGYTF; cdr3_nt: TGTGCCAGCAGCTTAGCCCCGACAGCTGCAAATGGCTACACCTTC
d_call: .; cdr3_length: 17; j_call: TRBJ2-6; clone_size: once; v_call: TRBV9; cdr3_aa: CASSLRLGPSGANVLTF; cdr3_nt: TGTGCCAGCAGCCTCCGACTGGGGCCCTCTGGGGCCAACGTCCTGACTTTC
d_call: .; cdr3_length: 12; j_call: TRBJ2-5; clone_size: .; v_call: TRBV6-6; cdr3_aa: CASSLSQETQYF; cdr3_nt: TGTGCCAGCAGCTTGAGTCAAGAGACCCAGTACTTC
d_call: .; cdr3_length: 13; j_call: TRBJ1-1; clone_size: .; v_call: TRBV10-3; cdr3_aa: CAISEGADTEAFF; cdr3_nt: TGTGCCATCAGTGAGGGGGCGGACACTGAAGCTTTCTTT
d_call: TRBD2; cdr3_length: 16; j_call: TRBJ2-7; clone_size: .; v_call: TRBV18; cdr3_aa: CASSPGLAGGSYEQYF; cdr3_nt: TGTGCCAGCTCACCGGGACTAGCGGGGGGCTCCTACGAGCAGTACTTC
d_call: .; cdr3_length: 16; j_call: TRBJ2-7; clone_size: .; v_call: TRBV19; cdr3_aa: CASSAEGRRGSYEQYF; cdr3_nt: TGTGCCAGTAGTGCGGAGGGGAGAAGGGGCTCCTACGAGCAGTACTTC
d_call: .; cdr3_length: 14; j_call: TRBJ1-6; clone_size: .; v_call: TRBV11-2; cdr3_aa: CASSFGGGNSPLHF; cdr3_nt: TGTGCCAGCAGCTTCGGGGGAGGCAATTCACCCCTCCACTTT
d_call: .; cdr3_length: 14; j_call: TRBJ2-7; clone_size: .; v_call: TRBV25-1; cdr3_aa: CASSELEFRYEQYF; cdr3_nt: TGTGCCAGCAGTGAATTGGAGTTCCGCTACGAGCAGTACTTC
d_call: TRBD1; cdr3_length: 14; j_call: TRBJ1-1; clone_size: .; v_call: TRBV29-1; cdr3_aa: CSVGGGRVAHDAFF; cdr3_nt: TGCAGCGTTGGAGGGGGCAGGGTTGCGCATGACGCTTTCTTT
d_call: .; cdr3_length: 13; j_call: TRBJ1-1; clone_size: .; v_call: TRBV11-1; cdr3_aa: CASSLSGITEAFF; cdr3_nt: TGTGCCAGCAGCTTATCAGGGATCACTGAAGCTTTCTTT
d_call: .; cdr3_length: 10; j_call: TRBJ1-5; clone_size: .; v_call: TRBV12-5; cdr3_aa: CASGPGPQHF; cdr3_nt: TGTGCTAGTGGTCCCGGGCCCCAGCATTTT